Given below is one T cell receptor beta chain in context. Its matching antigen is unknown. This beta chain is a stray read from a library made for alpha chains; its abundance is not meaningful. The data originate from a study of spatial heterogeneity in lung cancer. Study-level background: Alpha-chain detections were consistently fewer than beta-chain detections among the sequences. In raw reads, more than 8.5 appearances on average were recorded for each unique TCR and UMI combination.

CDR3 size: 16 residues. V was clipped by 2 bases and J by 0 bases, with 11 bases between them. The time point here: sample taken at primary tumor resection. Whole RNA obtained from tumor, nontumor lung or frozen PBMC underwent sequencing without sorting. Every TCR cDNA molecule carried a tag that served as a unique molecular identifier. TCRdb reprocessed the 5' RACE reads with MiXCR, giving one entry per CDR3 protein. There are about 940 distinct CDR3 sequences in the sample; 13% occur only once, and roughly two fifths lies in the top ten. Study-level results: Ubiquitous expanded tumor TCRs surfaced in blood more at resection than they did at follow-up.

V usage is TRBV12-3 or TRBV12-4 and J usage is TRBJ1-3, with D uncertain. Sequenced here: PBMCs, sampled at surgery. The clonotype was recovered from a male donor with early-stage non-small cell lung cancer. DNA for the CDR3: TGTGCCAGCAGTTTAAGCGGACGGTTCTCTGGAAACACCATATATTTT. It translates to CASSLSGRFSGNTIYF.